This entry is about one T cell receptor beta chain. Compared with germline, one end of the junction differs, possibly owing to a read error. Systemic immunosuppression or autoimmune disease history was grounds to exclude patients. The sample comes from a study of OX40 agonist ivuxolimab in advanced cancers. Germline CDR1 SGHRS, CDR2 YFSETQ. This CDR3 has 14 amino acids. Generated by immunoSEQ multiplex PCR, the TCRdb table keeps only in-frame clones and is missing some. Of 45,000 to 65,000 clones listed, approximately 86% are singletons. This rearrangement joins TRBV5-1 to TRBJ2-2, with TRBD1 identical over 8 bases. Sequences were derived from CD4+ or CD8+ T cells sorted from blood, sampled in a trial of the OX40 agonist ivuxolimab. This clonotype was obtained from an adult with an advanced solid tumor such as melanoma, head and neck, liver or kidney cancer. The CDR3 DNA reads as TGCGCCAACAGCTTGACAGGGGTCCCCGGGGAGCTGTTTTTT. It translates to CANSLTGVPGELFF.